These T cell receptor beta chains were read from a single sample in a study of T-cell memory formation after mild COVID-19. One entry per CDR3 protein, called by TCRdb with MiXCR from the 5' RACE reads. The data hold some 330,000 distinct CDR3 sequences, with over 20% observed a single time. Material for sequencing was PBMCs or a T cell subset sorted from them (not recorded which). These receptors all come from an adult woman who had mild COVID-19 (a few samples of this study predate the infection). Cell type and time point are not known. Both conserved end residues are part of each CDR3. A D gene is named only where the DNA matches it firmly. For some rows the clone size is stated as once, few or many, or as a class when expanded; others skip it.

TRBV7-9	TRBJ2-7	.	.	TGTGCCAGCAGCTTAGATCAGGGGAATTGGAACGAGCAGTACTTC	CASSLDQGNWNEQYF
TRBV28	TRBJ1-2	few	.	TGTGCCAGCAGTTTAGAGGAGGACTATGGCTACACCTTC	CASSLEEDYGYTF
TRBV9	TRBJ2-5	.	.	TGTGCCAGCAGCGTAGGTCAGCCCCTCCAAGAGACCCAGTACTTC	CASSVGQPLQETQYF
TRBV7-9	TRBJ1-1	few	.	TGTGCCAGCAGCTTAGACGGACGGCCGAACACTGAAGCTTTCTTT	CASSLDGRPNTEAFF
TRBV7-9	TRBJ1-5	many	TRBD1	TGTGCCAGCAGCCAGGACAGGGGCAATCAGCCCCAGCATTTT	CASSQDRGNQPQHF
TRBV7-8	TRBJ1-2	.	.	TGTGCCAGCAGCTCACGGGCTCTTAACTATGGCTACACCTTC	CASSSRALNYGYTF
TRBV4-2	TRBJ2-2	few	.	TGTGCCAGCAGCCAAGATCCGGGGGTGACCGGGGAGCTGTTTTTT	CASSQDPGVTGELFF
TRBV20-1	TRBJ1-5	once	.	TGCAGTGCTGGGCGGGGGTTCGATCAGCCCCAGCATTTT	CSAGRGFDQPQHF
TRBV20-1	TRBJ1-5	.	TRBD1	TGCAGTGCTAGACTCTCCTTCTCGACAGGGGGCGGCAATCAGCCCCAGCATTTT	CSARLSFSTGGGNQPQHF
TRBV5-1	TRBJ2-1	few	.	TGCGCCAGCAGCTTGGCTGGGCAATACAATGAGCAGTTCTTC	CASSLAGQYNEQFF
TRBV30	TRBJ2-1	few	.	TGTGCCTGGAGGGGGTATGAGCAGTTCTTC	CAWRGYEQFF
TRBV4-1	TRBJ2-7	few	TRBD2	TGCGCCAGCAGCCAGGCGACTAGCGGAGCCTACGAGCAGTACTTC	CASSQATSGAYEQYF
TRBV6-1	TRBJ2-7	few	TRBD2	TGTGCCAGCACCGGAGGGGCTAGCGGGACCTACGAGCAGTACTTC	CASTGGASGTYEQYF